The clone carrying this T cell receptor (beta chain) has only a few counts. Its antigen remains unidentified. With roughly 0.5 ug total RNA as template and a constant-region primer, TCR beta cDNA was made. Each TCR beta library was derived from three nested multiplex PCR rounds that employed slightly modified ARM-PCR. A C-beta reverse primer and TRBV1-TRBV30 forward primers served in each of the first two PCR rounds, at about 10 cycles apiece. TCRdb re-called the multiplex PCR reads through MiXCR, storing one row per CDR3 protein. The table lists under 130,000 distinct CDR3 sequences, approximately 78% of them singletons. CDR3 length: 16 residues. Looked up from germline, CDR1 is SQVTM and CDR2 is ANQGSEA. The ends were cut back, 7 bases at V and 5 bases at J, with 27 bases in the middle. Co-extraction of both nucleic acids (RNA and DNA) used about 19-33 mg of unsorted bulk tissue. Resecting the tumor surgically was how the patients' primary liver carcinoma was treated.

The data originate from a study of tumor-infiltrating lymphocytes in primary liver carcinoma. Study-level results: Detection in all five tumor regions applied to only about 7-24% of top clones. A significantly higher top-250-clone fraction was found in tumors than in blood (p = 0.039). Tumor-adjacent and tumor-blood pairs shared a smaller degree of overlap than tumor region pairs.

This sequence was found in a man aged 35 to 55 with primary liver carcinoma and hepatitis B virus infection. The sequenced sample was liver tumor tissue from sampling region 3. As to subset: tumor region T3, left-lateral pole. The chain links TRBV29-1 to TRBJ2-7; D is tentatively TRBD1 or TRBD2 (5 bases each). CDR3 residues: CSAMTSGTGTPHEQYF. Written as DNA, the CDR3 is TGCAGCGCCATGACATCTGGGACCGGTACTCCTCACGAGCAGTACTTC.